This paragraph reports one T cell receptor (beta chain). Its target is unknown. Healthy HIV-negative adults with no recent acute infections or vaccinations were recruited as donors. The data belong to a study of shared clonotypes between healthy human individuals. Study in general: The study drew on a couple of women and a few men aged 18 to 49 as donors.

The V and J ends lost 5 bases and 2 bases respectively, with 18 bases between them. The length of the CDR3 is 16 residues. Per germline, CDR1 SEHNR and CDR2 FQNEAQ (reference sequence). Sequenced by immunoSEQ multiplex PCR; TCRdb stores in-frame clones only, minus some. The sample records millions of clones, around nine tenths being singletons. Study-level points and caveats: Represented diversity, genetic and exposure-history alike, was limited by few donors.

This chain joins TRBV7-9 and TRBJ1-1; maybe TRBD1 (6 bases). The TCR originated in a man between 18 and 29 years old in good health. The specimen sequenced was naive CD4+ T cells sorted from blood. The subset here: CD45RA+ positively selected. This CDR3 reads CASSPGGRGPNTEAFF. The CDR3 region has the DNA TGTGCCAGCAGCCCCGGGGGCAGGGGCCCCAACACTGAAGCTTTCTTT.